This TCR beta chain was sequenced for a study of T cell changes during pregnancy in multiple sclerosis. Clones were sequenced by immunoSEQ multiplex PCR, and TCRdb holds only the in-frame ones, with some missing. The table lists about 57,000 clones, approximately 90% of them singletons, with 3.6% in the top ten. Germline V CDR1 and CDR2: MNHEY, SVGAGI. With 8 bases clipped from V and 5 bases from J, the junction kept 13 bases outside the gene matches. The CDR3 loop spans 15 amino acids. Source: peripheral blood, taken after pregnancy. The sequence came from a female donor in good health, enrolled as a control in a pregnancy study. The rearrangement links TRBV6-5 to TRBJ1-1, with 8 nucleotides matching TRBD1. CDR3 DNA sequence: TGTGCCAGCCGATTTTTGACAGGGGATAAAACTGAAGCTTTCTTT. Protein sequence: CASRFLTGDKTEAFF.